This entry describes one T cell receptor (beta chain). There is no known antigen for this receptor. Base quality data are lacking; no much larger clone is found one base away. CDR1 and CDR2 were assigned from the germline V gene (reference sequence) as GTSNPN and SVGIG. The cysteine opens and the phenylalanine closes a CDR3 of 13 amino acids. Just CDR3 DNA is preserved here, 39 bases in frame from base 1. V is pared back by 5 bases and J by 0 bases, with 5 bases lying between the germline termini. These data belong to a study of cytomegalovirus exposure and HLA in healthy donors (dated by TCRdb to the late 2010s). A note on the overall study: According to an earlier analysis of 550 to 750 of the donors, 150 million to 200 million T cells yielded over 100 million unique TCR beta sequences and approximately 300 Gb of sequence data. Besides the first cohort of hundreds of subjects, a separate validation cohort made up of roughly 130 different subjects was used. An earlier analysis of around 640 of the donors used high-throughput TCR beta sequencing to judge whether each TCR beta V gene segment behaved as functional or pseudogenic. Rather than drawing on any new phenotypic data, the later analysis identified candidate immune exposures from TCR beta sequences and the way those sequences occurred across donors. Typing coverage varied by locus: 629-630 donors for A, B, C, DRB1 and DQB1; approximately 500 for DQA1; over 600 for DPA1; some 470 for DPB1. The study profiled the T cell repertoires of 500 to 800 subjects by immunosequencing and related them to cytomegalovirus serostatus. An early release covering 500 to 750 HLA-typed donors comprised about 300 gigabases of sequencing data and tens of millions of unique TCR sequences. Across approximately 400 genotyped donors of the cohort, an average of about 220,000 unique TCR beta nucleotide sequences per donor were sequenced, and around 20% of those sequences were non-productive. To predict cytomegalovirus infection status, the study combined high-throughput TCR immunosequencing, statistical association of individual TCRs with disease status, and machine learning. Donor age, sex, ethnicity and CMV serostatus were compiled together with the repertoire data. Roughly five DR-DQ haplotypes were handled as single units for association and clustering because linkage in the cohort was strong. A later genetic analysis took genome-wide SNP genotypes for about 55% of the 666 donors and used that subset as a discovery cohort. Both class I and class II loci were covered by HLA typing, at four-digit resolution. In a later analysis, previously published TCR beta repertoires from 500 to 750 donors were re-analyzed and high-resolution HLA genotyping was added so that TCR occurrence patterns could be studied. Of the roughly 400 genotyped donors, less than 90% were placed in the genetic ancestry cluster associated with self-reported Caucasian donors. The study aimed to test whether cataloging public T cell receptors could reveal signatures of past pathogen exposure. Every discovery cohort repertoire had been produced on one sequencing platform. General findings and caveats noted by the study authors: An earlier analysis of approximately 530 of the donors showed that most TCR beta V segments appeared in productive rearrangements either about 87% or about 30% of the time, which broadly matched IMGT annotations. In vitro tests confirmed that a few of the cytomegalovirus-associated TCR beta chains recognize cytomegalovirus antigens. In a later analysis, TCR association rates were found to vary across HLA loci, with the most associated TCRs seen for DRB1 alleles and the fewest for HLA-C alleles. It was suggested by the authors that the approach could potentially be generalized to other disease states and immunological phenotypes. Correlated functional status among segregating V segments might reflect linkage disequilibrium, but an unknown experimental factor could not be ruled out. The classifier was reported to diagnose cytomegalovirus status with high specificity and sensitivity in both the original and validation cohorts. According to a later analysis, most CMV-associated TCR beta chains appeared to be HLA-restricted, and the HLA associations seemed to be driven largely by CMV exposure. HLA typing was unavailable for some donors at each locus, so association tests used only the typed subset. A further reported finding was that TCR beta sequences accurately predicted the HLA-A and HLA-B alleles for most subjects in the first cohort. Several of the top co-occurrence clusters appeared to be linked to parvovirus B19, influenza, CMV and Epstein-Barr virus, according to a later analysis. A later genetic analysis associated a missense DCLRE1C variant with V-gene and J-gene trimming of TCR beta chains, and an independent cohort replicated the association. Across donors, most TCR sequences were observed very rarely, whereas some public TCRs were present in many individuals. Compared with equally common non-associated chains, HLA-associated TCR beta chains in a later analysis were more clonally expanded and had lower generation probabilities. A total of about 150 TCR beta chains were listed by the study as associated with cytomegalovirus. Because counts were too low, seventeen rarely observed V segments, including chromosome 9 orphons, were left out of the earlier analysis of about 500 of the donors. The cohort was sequenced for TCR beta chains only, and without alpha or paired-chain data the features that could be detected were limited. Specific HLA alleles were associated with 15,000 to 20,000 TCR beta sequences at a false discovery rate of 0.05 in a later analysis. Some IMGT-functional V segments, including TRBV6-2 and TRBV6-3, could not be distinguished by the 87-base-pair reads and were therefore excluded. A group of highly shared sequence variants was considered likely to be a technical artifact of the sequencing pipeline. CMV serostatus was the only immune exposure information available for the cohort. According to a later genetic analysis, donors in an Asian-associated ancestry cluster had fewer N-insertions in productive TCRs than the approximately 630-donor mean. Assigning TCR associations to individual alleles was difficult when HLA alleles, especially DR and DQ, strongly co-occurred. Sequencing depth was assumed to be roughly uniform across donors in the presence/absence analyses, though that assumption may not hold.

In total, more than 500 healthy bone marrow donors made up the cohort. All cohort members were sampled while nominally healthy, although unrecorded immune exposures were likely present. The donor was CMV seropositive and was included in the group of 250 to 300 seropositive cohort members. Every donor gave a peripheral blood sample, and the peripheral blood mononuclear cells from that sample were used for TCR beta sequencing. Genomic DNA extraction from the blood cell samples was performed with the Qiagen DNeasy Blood Extraction Kit. The library was prepared using the immunoSEQ multiplex PCR assay. The multiplex PCR relied on a mix of 60 forward primers for TCR Vbeta segments and 13 reverse primers for TCR Jbeta segments. A multiplex PCR assay on genomic DNA amplified the CDR3 region of rearranged TCR beta genes. The amplified TCR beta libraries were sequenced on the Illumina HiSeq System as 87-base-pair reads. Per the source publication's procedure: In a later analysis, approximately 74 million unique TCR beta chains were counted across the 500 to 850 repertoires, and around 10 million of these chains were shared by at least two donors. Raw reads were error-corrected and collapsed into unique sequences by a nearest-neighbor algorithm in which closely related sequences were merged to remove PCR and sequencing errors. CDR3 sequences were aligned to IMGT reference sequences to assign V, D and J gene segments. For a sequence to be retained, a match of at least six nucleotides to both a V gene segment and a J gene segment was required. A rearrangement counted as productive if the CDR3 had no stop codons and remained in frame with V and J, and every other rearrangement counted as non-productive. Following IMGT convention, CDR3 was defined as the stretch from the second conserved V-encoded cysteine to the conserved J-encoded phenylalanine. The earlier analysis of some 580 of the donors excluded any sequence lacking an unambiguous match to a single V gene segment. An earlier analysis of some 500 of the donors classified V segments as functional when productive rearrangements were above 56.7% and as segregating when the standard deviation between donors was above 5%. A statistical classification framework was developed to diagnose cytomegalovirus status using the catalog of TCR beta chain sequences. A later analysis assigned V and J genes by comparing TCR nucleotide sequences with IMGT/GENE-DB human TR gene sequences. In a later analysis, CDR3 sequences and most-parsimonious VDJ recombination scenarios were assigned using the TCRdist pipeline. In a later analysis, each TCR beta chain was defined by its CDR3 amino acid sequence together with its V-gene family, and reads without a unique V-gene family were excluded. To address suspected cross-contamination and a sequencing artifact, a later analysis removed several hundred highly shared, low-generation-probability nucleotide sequences. A later analysis calculated a clonal expansion index for each public chain from normalized within-repertoire ranks of inferred template counts. In a later analysis, generation probabilities were computed with a VDJ recombination model fitted to out-of-frame rearrangements, and the resulting probabilities were checked against IGoR. A later analysis scored TCR-TCR, TCR-HLA and TCR-CMV co-occurrence with hypergeometric tests, applying a repertoire-size bias correction to TCR pairs. False discovery rates were estimated in a later analysis by permuting HLA or CMV assignments 20 times. A later analysis grouped co-occurring TCRs with DBSCAN, adding TCRdist sequence similarity when clustering within HLA-allele-positive subsets. For co-occurrence clustering, repertoires with fewer than 30,000 or more than 120,000 public chains were excluded, along with 4 to 6 repertoires with anomalous nucleotide sharing. The table comes from immuneACCESS by way of TCRdb, which keeps in-frame sequences with V and J called. Part of the clones is missing from these tables; in studies checked, under half for an unresolved V gene and the rest for unknown reasons. The V and J calls and the clone size are those of that table, but D and trimming were determined from the DNA. For this sample there are 200,000 or so clones; roughly 80% appear just once. 6.5% of the sample is in the top ten clones.

The sequenced sample was PBMCs. The receptor chain draws on TRBV30 and TRBJ2-6; the D gene cannot be resolved reliably. This receptor was identified in a woman between 45 and 65 years old in good health and CMV-seropositive. At the DNA level, the sequence is TGTGCCTGGGACAACTCTGGGGCCAACGTCCTGACTTTC. The resulting protein is CAWDNSGANVLTF. Reference TRBV30 and TRBJ2-6 genes cover what lies past the CDR3, so the full variable domain is SQTIHQWPATLVQPVGSPLSLECTVEGTSNPNLYWYRQAAGRGLQLLFYSVGIGQISSEVPQNLSASRPQDRQFILSSKKLLLSDSGFYLCAWDNSGANVLTFGAGSRLTVL.